Each of the 20 T cell receptor beta chains below was sequenced from the same sample in a study of identifying expanded T cells in peripheral blood. This table comes from immunoSEQ multiplex PCR, and its TCRdb copy is limited to in-frame clones, with some not included. The profile covers 95,000 to 100,000 clones, with around 90% appearing a single time and approximately 17% taken by the ten largest. Source material: blood. The receptors come from a person aged 18-70 years in good health.

This chain uses TRBV30 with TRBJ2-1, with 9 positions matching TRBD1. CDR3 length: 15 residues. Germline-derived CDR1 and CDR2 are GTSNPN and SVGIG (reference sequence). Unmatched junction bases numbered 6, after V lost 1 base and J lost 5 bases. The CDR3 DNA sequence: TGTGCCTGGAGTGACAGGGGGCGCGCCCACAATGAGCAGTTCTTC. Residues: CAWSDRGRAHNEQFF.

The chain uses TRBV2 and TRBJ2-2; TRBD1 matches 7 bases. Germline CDR1 is SNHLY and CDR2 is FYNNEI. With 3 bases clipped from V and 1 base from J, the junction kept 2 bases outside the gene matches. The CDR3 loop spans 15 amino acids. This chain's CDR3 is CASSDRTGNTGELFF. The DNA of the CDR3 is TGTGCCAGCAGTGACCGGACAGGGAACACCGGGGAGCTGTTTTTT.

This clone was seen only once. The chain is built from TRBV7-2 and TRBJ1-1; perhaps TRBD1 as D (6 bases). V gave up 1 base and J gave up 6 bases, with 12 bases separating them. The germline gives CDR1 SGHTA, CDR2 FQGNSA. This CDR3 has 14 amino acids. Written as DNA, the CDR3 is TGTGCCAGCAGCTTAGATACAGGGTCCGCTGAAGCTTTCTTT. Its protein product is CASSLDTGSAEAFF.

On this clone: The same CDR3 arises from other DNA sequences in this sample as well. The chain recombines TRBV4-3 with TRBJ2-5, with 11 nucleotides matching TRBD1. J lost 5 bases, V lost 0 bases, and 5 bases had no gene match. The germline V gene encodes CDR1 LGHNA and CDR2 YSLEER. The CDR3 is 16 residues long. The CDR3 DNA is TGCGCCAGCAGCCAAGATAGGACAGGGGGCGGGGAGACCCAGTACTTC. It translates to CASSQDRTGGGETQYF.

This clone was counted many times. The junction does not match germline at one end; this may be a read error. The rearrangement uses TRBV6-5 and TRBJ1-2; TRBD1 matches at 11 bases. The CDR3 totals 14 residues. CDR1 is MNHEY and CDR2 is SVGAGI in the germline V gene. The CDR3 coding sequence is TGTGCCAGCAGTCTTATAGGACAGGGGGCCGAGATCCACTTC. This encodes CASSLIGQGAEIHF.

DNA for the CDR3: TGCGCCAGCAGAATGCGGGGGAGCACCGGGGAGCTGTTTTTT. Translating it yields CASRMRGSTGELFF. This sequence joins TRBV5-1 and TRBJ2-2, with 7 bases identical to TRBD2. The CDR3 is 14 residues long. Per germline, CDR1 SGHRS and CDR2 YFSETQ. The junction had 5 bases not matched to a gene; V was cut back by 5 bases and J by 4 bases. The complete variable domain, with remaining parts taken from reference TRBV5-1 and TRBJ2-2, reads KAGVTQTPRYLIKTRGQQVTLSCSPISGHRSVSWYQQTPGQGLQFLFEYFSETQRNKGNFPGRFSGRQFSNSRSEMNVSTLELGDSALYLCASRMRGSTGELFFGEGSRLTVL.

The chain employs TRBV4-1 and TRBJ2-7, with 9 bases aligning to TRBD1. Germline trimming cut 4 bases from V and 5 bases from J; bases unmatched to any gene: 9. CDR3 length equals 15 residues. Germline CDR1 is MGHRA and CDR2 is YSYEKL. CDR3 amino acids: CASSPKQGAHNEQYF. CDR3 in DNA: TGCGCCAGCAGCCCGAAACAGGGGGCGCATAACGAGCAGTACTTC.

The chain links TRBV11-3 to TRBJ1-1, with 7 bases aligning to TRBD1. In germline, CDR1 is SGHNT, CDR2 YENEEA. Losses at the gene ends were 9 bases for V and 6 bases for J; bases not matched to a gene: 10. The CDR3 loop spans 13 amino acids. The CDR3 protein is CASANRQGSEAFF. In DNA, the CDR3 is TGTGCCAGTGCCAACAGACAGGGATCTGAAGCTTTCTTT.

The V and J genes are TRBV29-1 and TRBJ2-3, with D unclear. Germline V gene sequence: CDR1 SQVTM, CDR2 ANQGSEA. The CDR3 runs 15 residues. V was shortened by 4 bases and J by 1 base, with 15 bases between the two germline ends. The CDR3 loop is CSVVTPQRGTDTQYF. CDR3 bases: TGCAGCGTTGTAACACCTCAAAGGGGCACAGATACGCAGTATTTT.

The chain recombines TRBV15 with TRBJ1-2, with D hard to call. Germline CDR1 LNHNV, CDR2 YYDKDF (reference sequence). This CDR3 comprises 14 residues. Trimming left V 0 bases short and J 6 bases short, with 11 bases between. CDR3 region: CATSRDLGSHGYTF. The DNA of the CDR3 is TGTGCCACCAGCAGAGATCTCGGGTCACATGGCTACACCTTC.

This chain uses TRBV9 with TRBJ1-2; perhaps TRBD1 as D (6 bases). The CDR3 is 16 amino acids. Trimming took 2 bases from V and 4 from J, leaving 18 bases between them. Germline values: CDR1 SGDLS, CDR2 YYNGEE. CDR3 in amino acids: CASSVTMDRDFYGYTF. In DNA form, the CDR3 reads TGTGCCAGCAGCGTTACAATGGACAGAGACTTCTATGGCTACACCTTC.

This clone was detected only a few times. J is TRBJ2-7 and V is TRBV6-5, with 12 bases that match TRBD1. The CDR3 runs to 16 residues. The V and J ends lost 0 bases and 9 bases, in that order; junction bases with no gene match: 9. Germline V lookup: CDR1 MNHEY, CDR2 SVGAGI. Here the CDR3 reads CASSYSGTGGAVRQYF. CDR3 sequence (DNA): TGTGCCAGCAGTTACTCGGGGACAGGGGGCGCAGTAAGGCAGTACTTC.

The V call is TRBV9, the J call TRBJ1-1; TRBD1 matches 9 bases. The CDR3 consists of 15 residues. V lost 2 bases to trimming and J lost 6 bases; unmatched junction nucleotides: 8. Per the germline V gene, CDR1 is SGDLS and CDR2 is YYNGEE. The CDR3 DNA reads as TGTGCCAGCAGCGTCCTACAGGGGGCGAGGGCTGAAGCTTTCTTT. Protein: CASSVLQGARAEAFF. Full variable domain (outside the CDR3, taken from reference TRBV9 and TRBJ1-1): DSGVTQTPKHLITATGQRVTLRCSPRSGDLSVYWYQQSLDQGLQFLIQYYNGEERAKGNILERFSAQQFPDLHSELNLSSLELGDSALYFCASSVLQGARAEAFFGQGTRLTVV.

Regarding this clone: Additional DNA sequences in this sample encode the identical CDR3. The chain has TRBV5-4 and TRBJ2-2; either TRBD1 or TRBD2 may fit D (5 bases each). V dropped 5 bases and J dropped 1 base, with 12 bases sitting between them. The CDR3 extends over 15 amino acids. CDR1 SGHNT and CDR2 YYREEE come from the germline V gene (reference sequence). This CDR3 reads CASSSGTVNTGELFF. The CDR3 bases are TGTGCCAGCAGTTCAGGGACGGTGAACACCGGGGAGCTGTTTTTT.

This rearrangement joins TRBV11-1 to TRBJ2-7, with D possibly being TRBD2 (5 bases). This CDR3 has 12 residues. V was shortened by 7 bases and J by 6 bases, with 13 bases between the two germline ends. Germline V CDR1 and CDR2: SGHAT, FQDESV (reference sequence). This CDR3 reads CASTSPEGEQYF. DNA for the CDR3: TGTGCCAGCACTTCCCCAGAGGGCGAGCAGTACTTC.

Written as DNA, the CDR3 is TGTGCCAGCTCACCGACAGGGTCTCACTCCTACGAGCAGTACTTC. Translated, it gives CASSPTGSHSYEQYF. The chain recombines TRBV18 with TRBJ2-7, with TRBD1 matching over 7 bases. The V and J ends lost 3 bases and 0 bases, in that order; junction bases with no gene match: 5. Germline-derived CDR1 and CDR2 are KGHSH and LQKENI. The CDR3 is 15 residues long.

Only a few counts were recorded for this clone. CDR3 DNA: TGTGCCAGTAGTACGAGGGCCCCGGGGTCCGAGCAGTACTTC. Its translation is CASSTRAPGSEQYF. V and J are TRBV19 and TRBJ2-7; D is possibly TRBD2 (5 bases). Looked up from germline, CDR1 is LNHDA and CDR2 is SQIVND (reference sequence). V lost 4 bases and J 6 bases, leaving 16 bases between the germline ends. The CDR3 is made up of 14 amino acids.

CDR3 in DNA: TGTGCAAGTCGCTCCCTGTCCCAAACCCCACCCCTCCACTTT. This sequence encodes CASRSLSQTPPLHF. V is TRBV12-2 and J is TRBJ1-6. TRBV12-2 is noted as a pseudogene. The CDR3 consists of 14 residues.

The chain combines TRBV5-4 with TRBJ1-5, with 8 positions matching TRBD1. The germline V gene has CDR1 SGHNT and CDR2 YYREEE (reference sequence). This CDR3 is 13 amino acids long. Unmatched junction bases numbered 4, after V lost 4 bases and J lost 7 bases. The CDR3 sequence is CASSGGQGQPQHF. In DNA form, the CDR3 reads TGTGCCAGCAGCGGCGGACAGGGACAGCCCCAGCATTTT.

The V gene is TRBV4-3, the J gene TRBJ1-1; the match to TRBD1 covers 10 bases. From germline, CDR1 is LGHNA and CDR2 YSLEER. The CDR3 has 15 amino acids. J lost 7 bases, V lost 4 bases, and 9 bases had no gene match. CDR3: CASSPTGTGVNEAFF. The DNA for the CDR3 is TGCGCCAGCAGCCCCACCGGGACAGGGGTGAATGAAGCTTTCTTT.